This TCR beta chain originates from a study of cytomegalovirus exposure and HLA in healthy donors. This clone has only one observation. No antigen is known for it. Germline V gene sequence: CDR1 SGHRS, CDR2 YFSETQ. V lost 0 bases to trimming and J lost 2 bases, with 9 bases between them. The CDR3 extends over 15 amino acids. The study's findings and limits: A later analysis found most CMV-associated TCR beta chains apparently HLA-restricted.

The PCR contained 60 Vbeta and 13 Jbeta primers. Produced via immunoSEQ multiplex PCR; TCRdb's table is partial and in-frame only. Of roughly 140,000 clones listed, around 79% are singletons. V usage is TRBV5-1 and J usage is TRBJ1-5, with D possibly TRBD1 on 5 matching bases. The TCR sequence derives from a human donor in good health. Sequencing was carried out using PBMCs. CDR3 nucleotide sequence: TGCGCCAGCAGCTTGGATTGGGGGGGCAATCAGCCCCAGCATTTT. Its translation: CASSLDWGGNQPQHF. Looking up the rest from reference TRBV5-1 and TRBJ1-5 gives the full variable domain: KAGVTQTPRYLIKTRGQQVTLSCSPISGHRSVSWYQQTPGQGLQFLFEYFSETQRNKGNFPGRFSGRQFSNSRSEMNVSTLELGDSALYLCASSLDWGGNQPQHFGDGTRLSIL.